This passage covers 7 T cell receptor beta chains from one sample sequenced in a study of blood T cell repertoires in COVID-19. Data came from immunoSEQ multiplex PCR; TCRdb stores just in-frame clones and leaves some out. The sample has about 440,000 clones, 75% to 90% seen once. The sample was peripheral blood. The receptors derive from a woman in her 30s with acute or convalescent COVID-19.

The J gene is TRBJ1-2, the V gene TRBV19; tentatively, D is TRBD1 (6 bases). Between the trimmed V and J ends, which lost 3 bases and 2 bases, there was a span of 19 bases. This CDR3 is built from 17 residues. Germline V gene data show CDR1 as LNHDA and CDR2 as SQIVND (reference sequence). The CDR3 here is CASSMWIAQGHNYGYTF. In nucleotides, the CDR3 is TGTGCCAGTAGTATGTGGATAGCTCAGGGACACAACTATGGCTACACCTTC.

Notes on this clone: Different DNA sequences within this sample yield the same CDR3. The chain has TRBV27 and TRBJ1-5; D ambiguous. This CDR3 comprises 13 residues. From germline, CDR1 is MNHEY and CDR2 SMNVEV (reference sequence). Deletions cut 3 bases from V and 4 bases from J, with 7 bases between. The chain's CDR3 is CASSFSGNQPQHF. The CDR3 DNA reads as TGTGCCAGCAGTTTCTCGGGAAATCAGCCCCAGCATTTT.

This rearrangement joins TRBV4-2 to TRBJ1-1; TRBD1 aligns across 11 bases. This CDR3 has 14 residues. The V gene end was trimmed by 3 bases and the J gene end by 4 bases; junction bases not matched to a gene: 1. The germline V gene has CDR1 LGHNA and CDR2 YNFKEQ. CDR3 residues: CASSQGQGGTEAFF. The DNA of the CDR3 is TGTGCCAGCAGCCAGGGACAGGGGGGCACTGAAGCTTTCTTT.

The chain joins TRBV11-2 to TRBJ2-1, with D tentatively TRBD1 (5 bases). CDR1 SGHAT and CDR2 FQNNGV come from the germline V gene. This CDR3 is 17 amino acids long. With 5 bases removed from V and 0 bases from J, the gap between germline ends came to 17 bases. The CDR3 region is CASSLTISRGSYNEQFF. In DNA, the CDR3 is TGTGCCAGCAGCCTCACAATCTCAAGGGGCTCCTACAATGAGCAGTTCTTC.

Only a few counts were recorded for this clone. The chain is built from TRBV28 and TRBJ2-4; 7 nucleotides match TRBD1. The ends lost 6 bases at V and 1 base at J; junction bases unmatched: 12. Germline-derived CDR1 and CDR2 are MDHEN and SYDVKM. This CDR3 region has 17 residues. CDR3 DNA sequence: TGTGCCAGCAGGGATCTAGGGGGCTTGTCGGCCAAAAACATTCAGTACTTC. Translating gives CASRDLGGLSAKNIQYF.

The chain carries TRBV12-5 and TRBJ2-3; 7 bases align to TRBD1. The V gene end was trimmed by 7 bases and the J gene end by 1 base; junction bases not matched to a gene: 8. Germline V CDR1 and CDR2: LGHNT, FRNRAP. CDR3 length: 15 residues. Written as DNA, the CDR3 is TGTGCTAGTGAACGAGGGGGCAGCCGCACAGATACGCAGTATTTT. Its protein is CASERGGSRTDTQYF.

This clone has just a few counts. The chain links TRBV3-1 (or the pseudogene TRBV3-2) to TRBJ2-1; 7 bases are shared with TRBD2. Germline CDR1 LGHDT, CDR2 YNNKEL (reference sequence). This CDR3 is built from 15 residues. V gave up 0 bases and J gave up 7 bases; unmatched junction bases: 6. CDR3 region: CASSQELWEGNEQFF. The CDR3 nucleotides read TGTGCCAGCAGCCAAGAACTGTGGGAGGGGAATGAGCAGTTCTTC.